These 21 T cell receptor beta chains originate from one sample sequenced in a study of T cell responses to AZD1222 COVID-19 vaccine. Produced via immunoSEQ multiplex PCR; TCRdb's table is partial and in-frame only. The table includes roughly 77,000 clones, just over 90% detected once. The material sequenced was peripheral blood, taken 28 days after the second AZD1222 dose. These TCRs come from an adult who received the AZD1222 COVID-19 vaccine.

The genes are TRBV6-2 or TRBV6-3 and TRBJ2-1; D may be TRBD2 (6 bases). CDR1 MNHEY and CDR2 SVGEGT come from the germline V gene. The CDR3 is 15 amino acids. Deletions cut 2 bases from V and 3 bases from J, with 11 bases between. The CDR3 loop is CASSYRELGYNEQFF. The CDR3 bases are TGTGCCAGCAGTTACCGGGAGCTCGGCTACAATGAGCAGTTCTTC.

The rearrangement links TRBV29-1 to TRBJ2-1; 8 bases map to TRBD2. The CDR3 is 14 residues long. The junction had 12 bases not matched to a gene; V was cut back by 7 bases and J by 7 bases. CDR1 and CDR2 from the germline V gene are SQVTM and ANQGSEA. The CDR3 DNA sequence: TGCAGCGGGTGGGGAGCGGGGGAAGTGAATGAGCAGTTCTTC. Residues: CSGWGAGEVNEQFF.

J is TRBJ2-7 and V is TRBV12-3 or TRBV12-4; D is possibly TRBD1 or TRBD2 (5 bases each). The V gene lost 1 base and the J gene lost 6 bases, with 7 bases spanning the gap. This CDR3 comprises 12 residues. The CDR3 DNA sequence: TGTGCCAGCAGTTTAGTTGGGGGCGAGCAGTACTTC. Translated: CASSLVGGEQYF.

The chain combines TRBV30 with TRBJ1-6; D is unresolved. The CDR3 has 16 residues. V was pared by 1 base and J by 2 bases, with 12 bases between. Looked up from germline, CDR1 is GTSNPN and CDR2 is SVGIG (reference sequence). The CDR3 sequence is CAWSGGFIAYNSPLHF. The CDR3 DNA reads as TGTGCCTGGAGTGGAGGGTTTATCGCCTATAATTCACCCCTCCACTTT.

The chain joins TRBV2 to TRBJ2-5; the D is unclear. With 3 bases removed from V and 5 bases from J, the gap between germline ends came to 10 bases. CDR3 length equals 13 residues. The germline CDR1 and CDR2 sequences are SNHLY and FYNNEI. The CDR3: CASSEKQRETQYF. The CDR3 coding sequence is TGTGCCAGCAGTGAGAAACAAAGGGAGACCCAGTACTTC.

The rearrangement joins TRBV19 to TRBJ1-3; D is unclear. The V gene's germline CDR1 is LNHDA and CDR2 SQIVND (reference sequence). The ends were cut back, 5 bases at V and 4 bases at J, with 12 bases in the middle. This CDR3 has 14 residues. CDR3 in amino acids: CASSSGVAGNTIYF. The CDR3 DNA reads TGTGCCAGTAGTTCCGGGGTGGCAGGAAACACCATATATTTT.

V gene TRBV2 combines with J gene TRBJ1-3; no clear D. Germline V gives CDR1 SNHLY, CDR2 FYNNEI. V lost 4 bases to trimming and J lost 0 bases, with 4 bases between them. The CDR3 is 13 amino acids. This chain's CDR3 is CASSGSSGNTIYF. The DNA of the CDR3 is TGTGCCAGCAGTGGTAGCTCTGGAAACACCATATATTTT.

The chain couples TRBV4-1 to TRBJ1-3; D remains unclear. Trimming shortened V by 1 base and J by 0 bases, and 16 bases separated the two germline ends. CDR1 is MGHRA and CDR2 is YSYEKL in the germline V gene. This CDR3 region has 18 residues. CDR3 nucleotides: TGCGCCAGCAGCCAAGTCCCCCCCCGGGGATACTCTGGAAACACCATATATTTT. Its translation is CASSQVPPRGYSGNTIYF.

This chain connects TRBV24-1 to TRBJ1-2; D might be TRBD1 (5 bases). Germline CDR1 KGHDR, CDR2 SFDVKD. V was trimmed by 3 bases and J by 2 bases, leaving 15 bases between them. CDR3 size: 16 residues. The CDR3 here is CATSDGGLGRNYGYTF. The CDR3 DNA reads as TGTGCCACCAGTGATGGAGGCCTGGGACGGAACTATGGCTACACCTTC.

The CDR3 region is CASSGWGGSSYEQYF. The CDR3 DNA reads as TGTGCCAGCAGCGGTTGGGGCGGGAGCTCCTACGAGCAGTACTTC. The chain employs TRBV28 and TRBJ2-7; 7 positions agree with TRBD2. This CDR3 is built from 15 residues. Per germline, CDR1 MDHEN and CDR2 SYDVKM. After removal of 6 bases from V and 0 bases from J, the junction contained 8 bases not matched to a gene.

The V and J genes are TRBV5-1 and TRBJ1-2; TRBD1 is a possible D gene (5 bases). Germline loops: CDR1 SGHRS, CDR2 YFSETQ. V was trimmed by 1 base and J by 4 bases, leaving 11 bases between them. The CDR3 is 14 amino acids. The CDR3 nucleotides are TGCGCCAGCAGCTTGCTTGGGGACTCCTATGGCTACACCTTC. It yields the protein CASSLLGDSYGYTF. Full variable domain (remainder filled in from reference TRBV5-1 and TRBJ1-2): KAGVTQTPRYLIKTRGQQVTLSCSPISGHRSVSWYQQTPGQGLQFLFEYFSETQRNKGNFPGRFSGRQFSNSRSEMNVSTLELGDSALYLCASSLLGDSYGYTFGSGTRLTVV.

J is TRBJ1-1 and V is TRBV29-1, with D unresolved. Between the trimmed V and J ends, which lost 7 bases and 3 bases, there was a span of 12 bases. Germline CDR1 and CDR2: SQVTM and ANQGSEA. The CDR3 spans 12 residues. CDR3 in amino acids: CSAEGGDTEAFF. The CDR3 region has the DNA TGCAGCGCCGAAGGCGGAGACACTGAAGCTTTCTTT.

The chain links TRBV10-3 to TRBJ2-7; 7 bases match TRBD1. This CDR3 comprises 17 residues. With V trimmed by 1 base and J by 5 bases, 14 bases remained unmatched. Germline CDR1 is ENHRY and CDR2 is SYGVKD. CDR3 loop: CAISEFKWGTATNEQYF. For the CDR3, the DNA is TGTGCCATCAGTGAGTTTAAGTGGGGGACAGCGACCAACGAGCAGTACTTC.

The chain links TRBV11-2 to TRBJ1-6; D ambiguous. The CDR3 loop spans 16 amino acids. V lost 0 bases, J lost 5 bases, and 11 bases lay in between. Germline V gene sequence: CDR1 SGHAT, CDR2 FQNNGV. CDR3 residues: CASSLELAANNSPLHF. The CDR3 coding sequence is TGTGCCAGCAGCTTAGAACTCGCAGCGAATAATTCACCCCTCCACTTT. The whole variable domain, filled in from reference TRBV11-2 and TRBJ1-6, reads EAGVAQSPRYKIIEKRQSVAFWCNPISGHATLYWYQQILGQGPKLLIQFQNNGVVDDSQLPKDRFSAERLKGVDSTLKIQPAKLEDSAVYLCASSLELAANNSPLHFGNGTRLTVT.

V usage is TRBV5-1 and J usage is TRBJ2-3, with 8 bases identical to TRBD2. This CDR3 region has 14 residues. CDR1 and CDR2 from the germline V gene are SGHRS and YFSETQ. J was trimmed by 4 bases and V by 5 bases; bases with no gene match: 6. CDR3 sequence: CASRDPRGADTQYF. CDR3 coding DNA: TGCGCCAGCAGGGACCCGCGGGGGGCAGATACGCAGTATTTT.

This chain uses TRBV19 with TRBJ1-2; D unresolved. Germline CDR1 is LNHDA and CDR2 is SQIVND (reference sequence). The CDR3 runs 14 residues. V was pared by 1 base and J by 2 bases, with 8 bases between. CDR3 sequence: CASSIAGGNYGYTF. The DNA of the CDR3 is TGTGCCAGTAGTATAGCGGGCGGAAACTATGGCTACACCTTC. The whole variable domain, remainder taken from reference TRBV19 and TRBJ1-2, is DGGITQSPKYLFRKEGQNVTLSCEQNLNHDAMYWYRQDPGQGLRLIYYSQIVNDFQKGDIAEGYSVSREKKESFPLTVTSAQKNPTAFYLCASSIAGGNYGYTFGSGTRLTVV.

The chain joins TRBV3-1 (or the pseudogene TRBV3-2) to TRBJ1-1, with 9 nucleotides matching TRBD1. CDR1 LGHDT and CDR2 YNNKEL come from the germline V gene (reference sequence). CDR3 size: 15 residues. J was trimmed by 4 bases and V by 2 bases; bases with no gene match: 5. The CDR3, as DNA: TGTGCCAGCAGCCAATCCGACAGGGGGGTCACTGAAGCTTTCTTT. Translating gives CASSQSDRGVTEAFF.

In this sample, this clone turned up once. This sequence joins TRBV4-1 and TRBJ2-2, with TRBD2 matching 7 bases. V shed 5 bases and J 7 bases; nucleotides not matched to a gene: 10. Germline CDR1 and CDR2: MGHRA and YSYEKL. CDR3 length: 15 residues. The CDR3 here is CASSIGLVGGGELFF. The CDR3 bases are TGCGCCAGCAGCATAGGACTAGTCGGTGGCGGGGAGCTGTTTTTT.

V is TRBV29-1 and J is TRBJ1-2; D unclear. Germline CDR1 SQVTM, CDR2 ANQGSEA. Trimming removed 6 bases from V and 3 bases from J, with 23 bases in between. The length of the CDR3 is 16 residues. This chain's CDR3 is CSVRDYRNPEDYGYTF. CDR3 sequence (DNA): TGCAGCGTGCGGGATTATCGAAACCCAGAAGACTATGGCTACACCTTC.

This chain joins TRBV2 and TRBJ1-5, with 11 positions matching TRBD1. The V gene end was trimmed by 6 bases and the J gene end by 6 bases; junction bases not matched to a gene: 7. Per the germline V gene, CDR1 is SNHLY and CDR2 is FYNNEI. CDR3 size: 15 residues. In DNA form, the CDR3 reads TGTGCCAGCAGCCGGACAGGGGGCCAGGGTCAGCCCCAGCATTTT. Its translation: CASSRTGGQGQPQHF.

This clone showed up just once. The chain employs TRBV9 and TRBJ1-4; possible D gene TRBD1, 5 bases. Germline V CDR1 and CDR2: SGDLS, YYNGEE. The CDR3 is 15 amino acids. The V gene lost 3 bases and the J gene lost 8 bases, with 17 bases spanning the gap. In nucleotides, the CDR3 is TGTGCCAGCAGCGAGAGAGACAGATTCGAAGAAAAACTGTTTTTT. Encoded protein: CASSERDRFEEKLFF.